This T cell receptor beta chain was sequenced for a study of blood T cell repertoires in COVID-19. Study details: T cells, B-cell-depleted T cells, or PBMCs supplied cDNA or gDNA.

The germline V gene has CDR1 SNHLY and CDR2 FYNNEI. Trimming cost V 5 bases and J 5 bases; bases outside gene matches: 8. This CDR3 has 15 amino acids. Original handling: Estimation of nucleated cell counts was performed using reference gene primer amplification. Produced via immunoSEQ multiplex PCR; TCRdb's table is partial and in-frame only. V, J and clone size reflect that table, while D and trimming were determined from the DNA. The sample holds 500,000 to 600,000 clones, about 89% seen once. Seattle researchers signed up patients amid active infection and tracked them longitudinally. Source material: peripheral blood. This receptor was identified in a woman between 50 and 59 years old with COVID-19, enrolled during active disease. The J gene is TRBJ1-2, the V gene TRBV2, with 10 positions matching TRBD1. CDR3 loop: CASSQLDRGFYGYTF. Here the CDR3 DNA reads TGTGCCAGCAGTCAGCTGGACAGGGGGTTTTATGGCTACACCTTC. The complete variable domain, with remaining parts taken from reference TRBV2 and TRBJ1-2, reads EPEVTQTPSHQVTQMGQEVILRCVPISNHLYFYWYRQILGQKVEFLVSFYNNEISEKSEIFDDQFSVERPDGSNFTLKIRSTKLEDSAMYFCASSQLDRGFYGYTFGSGTRLTVV.